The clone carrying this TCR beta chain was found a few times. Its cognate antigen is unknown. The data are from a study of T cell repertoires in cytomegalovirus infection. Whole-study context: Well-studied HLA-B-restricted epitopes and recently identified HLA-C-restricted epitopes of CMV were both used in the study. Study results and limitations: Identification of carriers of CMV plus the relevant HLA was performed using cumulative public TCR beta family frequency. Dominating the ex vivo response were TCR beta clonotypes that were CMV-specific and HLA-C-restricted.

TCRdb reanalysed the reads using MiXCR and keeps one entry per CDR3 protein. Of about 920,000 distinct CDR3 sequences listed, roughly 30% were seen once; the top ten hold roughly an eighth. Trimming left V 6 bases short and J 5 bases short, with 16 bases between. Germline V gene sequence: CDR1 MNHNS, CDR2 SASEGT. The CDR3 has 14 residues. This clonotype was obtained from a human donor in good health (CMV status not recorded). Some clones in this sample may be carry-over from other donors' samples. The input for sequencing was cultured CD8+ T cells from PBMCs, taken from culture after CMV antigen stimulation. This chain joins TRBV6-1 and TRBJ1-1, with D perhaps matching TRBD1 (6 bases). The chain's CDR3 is CASRLRQGRTEAFF. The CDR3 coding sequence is TGTGCCAGCAGACTTCGGCAGGGGAGGACTGAAGCTTTCTTT.